The 23 T cell receptor beta chains presented below share a single source sample, sequenced in a study of graft-versus-host responses after intestinal transplantation. Assay: immunoSEQ multiplex PCR; the TCRdb copy retains only in-frame clones and omits some. The sample holds about 73,000 clones, 85% to 90% seen once. These TCRs' antigens remain unknown. The material sequenced was unstimulated CD8+ T cells sorted from spleen or lymph node cells, taken before transplant. The origin of the receptors is a human donor who was the organ donor for an intestinal transplant.

The chain employs TRBV15 and TRBJ1-1; a weak D match, TRBD1 (6 bases). CDR3 length: 15 amino acids. Germline V CDR1 and CDR2: LNHNV, YYDKDF (reference sequence). Between the trimmed V and J ends, which lost 4 bases and 2 bases, there was a span of 14 bases. The chain's CDR3 is CATSNDRMKNTEAFF. The CDR3 bases are TGTGCCACCAGCAACGACAGGATGAAAAACACTGAAGCTTTCTTT.

The chain combines TRBV7-9 with TRBJ2-6, with 8 positions matching TRBD1. Per the germline V gene, CDR1 is SEHNR and CDR2 is FQNEAQ (reference sequence). This CDR3 is built from 16 residues. Germline trimming cut 3 bases from V and 2 bases from J; bases unmatched to any gene: 3. The CDR3 DNA sequence: TGTGCCAGCAGCTTGGACAGGGTGACTGGGGCCAACGTCCTGACTTTC. Translating it yields CASSLDRVTGANVLTF.

The V and J genes are TRBV7-9 and TRBJ2-7; D possibly corresponds to TRBD2 (5 bases). The germline gives CDR1 SEHNR, CDR2 FQNEAQ (reference sequence). This CDR3 region has 15 residues. The ends were cut back, 1 base at V and 7 bases at J, with 17 bases in the middle. The CDR3 reads CASSLGRQIPGEQYV. The CDR3 coding sequence is TGTGCCAGCAGCTTAGGAAGGCAGATCCCGGGGGAGCAGTACGTC.

In its sample, this clone was seen once. The rearrangement joins TRBV5-4 to TRBJ1-2; no clear D. The CDR3 extends over 15 amino acids. Germline CDR1 SGHNT, CDR2 YYREEE (reference sequence). Trimming removed 3 bases from V and 4 bases from J, with 16 bases in between. The CDR3 DNA follows: TGTGCCAGCAGCTACCCAGAGGAGTTAGGCTATGGCTACACCTTC. Amino acids: CASSYPEELGYGYTF.

The gene calls are TRBV6-1 and TRBJ2-7, with TRBD2 identical over 10 bases. CDR3 size: 15 residues. Trimming at V came to 10 bases and at J to 0 bases, leaving 9 bases not matched to a gene. Germline V gene lookup returns CDR1 MNHNS and CDR2 SASEGT. The CDR3 DNA reads TGTGCCACCCAGATACTAGCGGGGACCTCCTACGAGCAGTACGTC. This codes for CATQILAGTSYEQYV.

The chain employs TRBV10-2 and TRBJ2-3, with a possible D match to TRBD1 (5 bases). Between the trimmed V and J ends, which lost 0 bases and 5 bases, there was a span of 15 bases. CDR1 and CDR2 (germline): WSHSY, SAAADI. This CDR3 comprises 16 residues. The CDR3 here is CASSESRPREQDTQYF. In nucleotides, the CDR3 is TGCGCCAGCAGTGAGTCACGGCCCAGGGAACAAGATACGCAGTATTTT.

In the case of this clone: The junction departs from germline at one end; a sequencing error may be responsible. This chain joins TRBV20-1 and TRBJ2-3, with D tentatively TRBD2 (6 bases). Germline CDR1 reads DFQATT; CDR2 reads SNEGSKA (reference sequence). CDR3 length: 8 amino acids. In DNA, the CDR3 is TGCAGTGCTAGGGGCGGGACTTTT. It codes for CSARGGTF.

This clone has more than one count but fewer than ten. This chain links TRBV4-3 with TRBJ1-4; D is undetermined. There are 15 residues in the CDR3. Germline values: CDR1 LGHNA, CDR2 YSLEER. Between the trimmed V and J ends, which lost 0 bases and 4 bases, there was a span of 9 bases. This CDR3 reads CASSQERVGNEKLFF. The CDR3 nucleotides are TGCGCCAGCAGCCAAGAGAGGGTTGGTAATGAAAAACTGTTTTTT.

The chain combines TRBV6-1 with TRBJ1-5; D uncertain. Trimming pared 1 base from V and 6 bases from J, leaving 10 bases between. The CDR3 covers 14 residues. Looked up from germline, CDR1 is MNHNS and CDR2 is SASEGT. This CDR3 is CASSEGSGSQPQHF. CDR3 DNA sequence: TGTGCCAGCAGTGAAGGGTCCGGGAGTCAGCCCCAGCATTTT.

The V call is TRBV5-4, the J call TRBJ1-1, with TRBD1 matching over 7 bases. After removal of 4 bases from V and 0 bases from J, the junction contained 3 bases not matched to a gene. There are 14 residues in the CDR3. CDR1 is SGHNT, CDR2 YYREEE, per germline (reference sequence). CDR3 residues: CASSVTGLNTEAFF. The CDR3 coding sequence is TGTGCCAGCAGCGTGACAGGGCTGAACACTGAAGCTTTCTTT. The full variable domain, in which reference TRBV5-4 and TRBJ1-1 provide the parts outside the CDR3, is ETGVTQSPTHLIKTRGQQVTLRCSSQSGHNTVSWYQQALGQGPQFIFQYYREEENGRGNFPPRFSGLQFPNYSSELNVNALELDDSALYLCASSVTGLNTEAFFGQGTRLTVV.

This clone appeared once. This sequence joins TRBV4-2 and TRBJ1-1; D is ambiguous. Per germline, CDR1 LGHNA and CDR2 YNFKEQ. The CDR3 consists of 14 residues. The V end lost 4 bases, the J end lost 5 bases, and 14 bases lay between the germline ends. The DNA for the CDR3 is TGTGCCAGCAGCCCCGGTCCCTCGGGAACTGAAGCTTTCTTT. Amino acids: CASSPGPSGTEAFF.

This rearrangement joins TRBV27 to TRBJ1-2, with 7 bases fitting TRBD1. Germline V CDR1 and CDR2: MNHEY, SMNVEV (reference sequence). This CDR3 has 15 residues. Unmatched junction bases numbered 14, after V lost 6 bases and J lost 7 bases. The CDR3 here is CASSPVPRRGRGYTF. DNA of the CDR3: TGTGCCAGCAGCCCAGTCCCACGGAGGGGGCGTGGCTACACCTTC.

In this sample, this clone turned up a few times. The CDR3 bases are TGTGCCAGCACAGGGGGTTCCTCCCCTGGAAACACCATATATTTT. Amino acids: CASTGGSSPGNTIYF. The chain couples TRBV9 to TRBJ1-3; 7 positions match TRBD1. V lost 6 bases and J lost 2; bases outside the gene matches: 8. This CDR3 contains 15 residues. Germline loops: CDR1 SGDLS, CDR2 YYNGEE.

The V gene is TRBV19, the J gene TRBJ1-4, with D possibly being TRBD1 (5 bases). V lost 5 bases and J 3 bases, leaving 10 bases between the germline ends. The CDR3 spans 14 residues. Per germline, CDR1 LNHDA and CDR2 SQIVND (reference sequence). The CDR3 DNA reads as TGTGCCAGTAGTTTCAGGGTTGCTAATGAAAAACTGTTTTTT. It encodes CASSFRVANEKLFF.

In the case of this clone: Other DNA variants within this sample encode the same CDR3. This sequence joins TRBV4-1 and TRBJ2-1; D may be TRBD2 (6 bases). The CDR3 sequence is 14 residues long. Germline values: CDR1 MGHRA, CDR2 YSYEKL. Trimming took 1 base from V and 10 from J, leaving 14 bases between them. The CDR3 sequence: CASSQANGGGEQFF. The CDR3 DNA reads as TGCGCCAGCAGCCAAGCGAACGGCGGAGGGGAGCAGTTCTTC.

The chain is built from TRBV6-4 and TRBJ2-1; TRBD2 might be the D (6 bases). Trimming removed 3 bases at V and 0 bases at J, with 6 bases between. This CDR3 is built from 14 residues. From germline, CDR1 is MRHNA and CDR2 SNTAGT. The CDR3 spells CASSEGGSYNEQFF. CDR3 DNA: TGTGCCAGCAGTGAGGGGGGCTCCTACAATGAGCAGTTCTTC.

The V and J genes are TRBV7-9 and TRBJ1-2, with a tentative D call TRBD1 (5 bases). The CDR3 has 14 amino acids. The ends were cut back, 4 bases at V and 3 bases at J, with 12 bases in the middle. The germline CDR1 and CDR2 sequences are SEHNR and FQNEAQ (reference sequence). CDR3 in DNA: TGTGCCAGCAGCTCGGGCGGGGCACACTATGGCTACACCTTC. Protein: CASSSGGAHYGYTF.

J is TRBJ1-1 and V is TRBV4-1; TRBD1 agrees at 9 bases. J lost 3 bases, V lost 0 bases, and 5 bases had no gene match. CDR1 and CDR2 from the germline V gene are MGHRA and YSYEKL. The CDR3 is 16 amino acids. CDR3 sequence (DNA): TGCGCCAGCAGCCAAGAGGGGACAGGGACTGACACTGAAGCTTTCTTT. This translates into CASSQEGTGTDTEAFF.

The rearrangement links TRBV4-3 to TRBJ1-2, with TRBD1 matching 8 bases. Germline CDR1 LGHNA, CDR2 YSLEER. The V gene end was trimmed by 1 base and the J gene end by 2 bases; junction bases not matched to a gene: 3. The CDR3 contains 15 residues. CDR3 region: CASSQARTGNYGYTF. The CDR3 DNA reads TGCGCCAGCAGCCAAGCCCGGACAGGGAACTATGGCTACACCTTC.

This sequence joins TRBV13 and TRBJ2-1; 10 bases agree with TRBD1. This CDR3 has 16 amino acids. Trimming at V came to 5 bases and at J to 8 bases, leaving 12 bases not matched to a gene. Per the germline V gene, CDR1 is PRHDT and CDR2 is FYEKMQ (reference sequence). CDR3 nucleotide sequence: TGTGCCAGCAGCCCCCTCGGGACAGGGGACAAGGATGAGCAGTTCTTC. It translates to CASSPLGTGDKDEQFF. The variable domain in full, with the rest retrieved from reference TRBV13 and TRBJ2-1, is AAGVIQSPRHLIKEKRETATLKCYPIPRHDTVYWYQQGPGQDPQFLISFYEKMQSDKGSIPDRFSAQQFSDYHSELNMSSLELGDSALYFCASSPLGTGDKDEQFFGPGTRLTVL.

The chain carries TRBV7-8 and TRBJ2-7, with 7 bases lining up with TRBD1. The trim removed 1 base at V and 3 bases at J, leaving 0 bases unmatched. Per the germline V gene, CDR1 is SGHVS and CDR2 is FQNEAQ. This CDR3 is built from 13 residues. CDR3 nucleotide sequence: TGTGCCAGCAGCTTAGACAGGGGCTACGAGCAGTACGTC. This encodes CASSLDRGYEQYV.

The chain has TRBV4-2 and TRBJ1-2, with D perhaps TRBD1 (6 bases). CDR3 size: 17 residues. In germline, CDR1 is LGHNA, CDR2 YNFKEQ. Between the trimmed V and J ends, which lost 0 bases and 5 bases, there was a span of 19 bases. The CDR3 DNA follows: TGTGCCAGCAGCCAAGAGGGGTTGACACAGGGCTCGTATGGCTACACCTTC. The encoded protein is CASSQEGLTQGSYGYTF.

The CDR3 region is CASGGYTEAFF. The CDR3 region has the DNA TGTGCCTCCGGGGGATACACTGAAGCTTTCTTT. V gene TRBV19 combines with J gene TRBJ1-1, with TRBD1 as a possible D gene (5 bases). V was clipped by 11 bases and J by 3 bases, with 10 bases between them. The CDR3 has 11 amino acids. Germline lookup yields CDR1 LNHDA and CDR2 SQIVND (reference sequence).